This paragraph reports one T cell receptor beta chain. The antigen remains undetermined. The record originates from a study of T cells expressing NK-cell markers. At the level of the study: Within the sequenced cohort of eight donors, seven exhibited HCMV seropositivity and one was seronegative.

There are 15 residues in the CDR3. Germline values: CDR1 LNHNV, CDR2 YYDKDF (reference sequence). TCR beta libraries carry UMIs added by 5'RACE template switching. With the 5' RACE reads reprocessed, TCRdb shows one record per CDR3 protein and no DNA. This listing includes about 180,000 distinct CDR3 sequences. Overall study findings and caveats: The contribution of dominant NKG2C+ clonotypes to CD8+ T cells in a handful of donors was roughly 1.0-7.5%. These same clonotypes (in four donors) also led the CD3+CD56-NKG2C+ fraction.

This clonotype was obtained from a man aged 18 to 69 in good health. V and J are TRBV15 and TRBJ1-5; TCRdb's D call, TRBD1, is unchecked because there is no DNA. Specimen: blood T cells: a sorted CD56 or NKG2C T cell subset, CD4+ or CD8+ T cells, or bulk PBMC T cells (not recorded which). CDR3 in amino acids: CATSREGQPTQPQHF.